The TCR beta chain described here comes from a study of T cell responses to AZD1222 COVID-19 vaccine. Clones were sequenced by immunoSEQ multiplex PCR, and TCRdb holds only the in-frame ones, with some missing. The top ten hold approximately 5.5% of the sample, which has approximately 100,000 clones, roughly 87% seen once. Losses at the gene ends were 5 bases for V and 4 bases for J; bases not matched to a gene: 11. The CDR3 consists of 16 residues. Per the germline V gene, CDR1 is SGHAT and CDR2 is FQDESV (reference sequence). The source of this sequence is an adult in good health. The gene calls are TRBV11-1 and TRBJ1-2; TRBD1 agrees at 9 bases. The sample here was peripheral blood, taken on day 0 of AZD1222 vaccination. The CDR3 DNA reads TGTGCCAGCAGCCCACGGACAGGGGCCGCGTCCTATGGCTACACCTTC. The encoded protein is CASSPRTGAASYGYTF. Using reference TRBV11-1 and TRBJ1-2 for the parts outside the CDR3, the full variable domain is EAEVAQSPRYKITEKSQAVAFWCDPISGHATLYWYRQILGQGPELLVQFQDESVVDDSQLPKDRFSAERLKGVDSTLKIQPAELGDSAMYLCASSPRTGAASYGYTFGSGTRLTVV.